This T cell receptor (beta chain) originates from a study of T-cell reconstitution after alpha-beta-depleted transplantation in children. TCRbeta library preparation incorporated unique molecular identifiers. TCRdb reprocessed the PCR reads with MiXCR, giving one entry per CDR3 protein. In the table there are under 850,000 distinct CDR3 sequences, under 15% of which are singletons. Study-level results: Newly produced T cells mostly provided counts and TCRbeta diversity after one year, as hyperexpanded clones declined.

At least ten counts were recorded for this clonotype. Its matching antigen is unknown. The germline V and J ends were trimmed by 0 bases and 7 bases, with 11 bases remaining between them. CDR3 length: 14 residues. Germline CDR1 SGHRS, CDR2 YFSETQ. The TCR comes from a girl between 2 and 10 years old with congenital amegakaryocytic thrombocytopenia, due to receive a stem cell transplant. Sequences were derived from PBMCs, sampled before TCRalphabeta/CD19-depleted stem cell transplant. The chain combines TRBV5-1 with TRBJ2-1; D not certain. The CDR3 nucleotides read TGCGCCAGCAGCTTGGCGGGCTCCCTTAATGAGCAGTTCTTC. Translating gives CASSLAGSLNEQFF.